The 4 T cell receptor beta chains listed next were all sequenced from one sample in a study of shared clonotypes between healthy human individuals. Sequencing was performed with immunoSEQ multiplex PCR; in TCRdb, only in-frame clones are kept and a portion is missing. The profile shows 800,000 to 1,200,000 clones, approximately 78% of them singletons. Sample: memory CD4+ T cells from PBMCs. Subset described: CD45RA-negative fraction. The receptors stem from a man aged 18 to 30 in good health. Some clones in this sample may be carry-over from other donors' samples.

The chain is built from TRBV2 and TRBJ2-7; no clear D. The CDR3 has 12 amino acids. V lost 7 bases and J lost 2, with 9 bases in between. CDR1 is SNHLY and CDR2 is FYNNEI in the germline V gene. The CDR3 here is CASKNGPYEQYF. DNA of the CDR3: TGTGCCAGCAAAAACGGACCCTACGAGCAGTACTTC.

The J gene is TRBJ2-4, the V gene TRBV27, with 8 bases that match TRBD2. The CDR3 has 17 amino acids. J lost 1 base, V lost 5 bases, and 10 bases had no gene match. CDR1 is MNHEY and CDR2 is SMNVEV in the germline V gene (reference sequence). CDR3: CASSVYGRAEAKNIQYF. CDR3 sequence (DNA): TGTGCCAGCAGTGTTTACGGGAGGGCTGAGGCCAAAAACATTCAGTACTTC.

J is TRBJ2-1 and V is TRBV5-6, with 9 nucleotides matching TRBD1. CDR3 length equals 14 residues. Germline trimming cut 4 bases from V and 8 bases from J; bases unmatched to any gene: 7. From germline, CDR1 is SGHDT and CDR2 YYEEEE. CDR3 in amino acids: CASSRRTGVDEQFF. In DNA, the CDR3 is TGTGCCAGCAGCCGGAGGACAGGGGTGGATGAGCAGTTCTTC.

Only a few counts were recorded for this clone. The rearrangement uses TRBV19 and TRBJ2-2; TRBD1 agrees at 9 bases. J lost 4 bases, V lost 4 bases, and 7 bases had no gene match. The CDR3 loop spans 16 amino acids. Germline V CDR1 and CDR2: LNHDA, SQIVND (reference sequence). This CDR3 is CASSTRTGAITGELFF. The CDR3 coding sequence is TGTGCCAGTAGTACCCGGACAGGGGCAATCACCGGGGAGCTGTTTTTT.